The 31 T cell receptor beta chains below all came from one sample that was sequenced in a study of prognosis after radiotherapy for stage I lung cancer. From genomic DNA, two-round multiplex PCR was used to amplify TCR beta CDR3. Amplification during the initial PCR round employed primers specific to each TRBV and TRBJ gene. A single record per CDR3 protein comes from TCRdb applying MiXCR to the multiplex PCR reads. The repertoire holds some 27,000 distinct CDR3 sequences, with just over 40% as singletons. Sequencing was performed on PBMCs, taken before or after stereotactic body radiation therapy (not recorded which). Every receptor here comes from a donor at least 50 years old with non-small cell lung cancer.

This clonotype was detected only a few times. The chain carries TRBV19 and TRBJ2-1; D possibly corresponds to TRBD2 (6 bases). There are 14 residues in the CDR3. Germline V gene lookup returns CDR1 LNHDA and CDR2 SQIVND (reference sequence). Trimming removed 6 bases at V and 9 bases at J, with 18 bases between. The CDR3 here is CASRRDPYTREQFF. CDR3 DNA: TGTGCCAGTAGGCGGGACCCATACACACGTGAGCAGTTCTTC.

The chain combines TRBV19 with TRBJ2-2; no clear D. V lost 4 bases and J lost 10, with 13 bases in between. CDR3 length equals 13 residues. Germline loops: CDR1 LNHDA, CDR2 SQIVND (reference sequence). This chain's CDR3 is CASSTVTAVELFF. The CDR3 region has the DNA TGTGCCAGTAGTACAGTGACCGCCGTGGAGCTGTTTTTT.

A word on this clonotype: A far larger clone differs by one base, so this is likely a read error. The chain links TRBV6-2 or TRBV6-3 to TRBJ2-5; 7 nucleotides match TRBD2. The CDR3 is made up of 13 amino acids. The ends lost 6 bases at V and 5 bases at J; junction bases unmatched: 6. From germline, CDR1 is MNHEY and CDR2 SVGEGT. The CDR3 DNA follows: TGTGCCAGCAGGGACGGGGGGTCGGAGACCCAGTACTTC. Translating it yields CASRDGGSETQYF.

This clonotype was seen ten or more times. The CDR3 protein is CASSSGVSQPQHF. The CDR3 bases are TGTGCCAGCAGTTCCGGCGTCAGTCAGCCCCAGCATTTT. This sequence joins TRBV3-1 and TRBJ1-5, with D uncertain. Germline CDR1 and CDR2: LGHDT and YNNKEL (reference sequence). CDR3 length: 13 amino acids. The V end lost 6 bases, the J end lost 6 bases, and 12 bases lay between the germline ends.

This clonotype was recorded at least ten times. This chain uses TRBV24-1 with TRBJ2-5, with 11 positions matching TRBD1. Germline V lookup: CDR1 KGHDR, CDR2 SFDVKD. The junction had 3 bases not matched to a gene; V was cut back by 3 bases and J by 4 bases. The CDR3 length is 15 residues. For the CDR3, the DNA is TGTGCCACCAGTGATGCCGGGACAGGGGGAGAGACCCAGTACTTC. It encodes CATSDAGTGGETQYF.

This clonotype was detected ten times or more. V and J are TRBV14 and TRBJ1-2; D is ambiguous. Germline V gives CDR1 SGHDN, CDR2 FVKESK. Deletions cut 1 base from V and 4 bases from J, with 7 bases between. This CDR3 comprises 13 residues. The CDR3 DNA sequence: TGTGCCAGCAGCCAAGGTCCAGCCTATGGCTACACCTTC. This sequence encodes CASSQGPAYGYTF.

This clonotype was counted ten times or more. This chain links TRBV2 with TRBJ1-6, with 7 bases fitting TRBD1. This CDR3 comprises 15 residues. Looked up from germline, CDR1 is SNHLY and CDR2 is FYNNEI. The V and J ends lost 3 bases and 6 bases, in that order; junction bases with no gene match: 5. The CDR3 coding sequence is TGTGCCAGCAGTGAGCCGGGACAGATTAATTCACCCCTCCACTTT. It specifies CASSEPGQINSPLHF. The full variable domain, rest sourced from reference TRBV2 and TRBJ1-6, is EPEVTQTPSHQVTQMGQEVILRCVPISNHLYFYWYRQILGQKVEFLVSFYNNEISEKSEIFDDQFSVERPDGSNFTLKIRSTKLEDSAMYFCASSEPGQINSPLHFGNGTRLTVT.

This clonotype was observed many times. V gene TRBV7-9 combines with J gene TRBJ2-2; maybe TRBD1 (7 bases). Per germline, CDR1 SEHNR and CDR2 FQNEAQ (reference sequence). The length of the CDR3 is 17 residues. V lost 5 bases to trimming and J lost 3 bases, with 19 bases between them. The CDR3 bases are TGTGCCAGCAGCCTGGGGCCGACAGGGAGGTACACCGGGGAGCTGTTTTTT. It is translated as CASSLGPTGRYTGELFF.

This clonotype was found many times. The genes are TRBV30 and TRBJ1-4, with TRBD1 matching 7 bases. Per the germline V gene, CDR1 is GTSNPN and CDR2 is SVGIG (reference sequence). The J segment lost 5 bases and the V segment lost 6 bases, leaving 15 bases of the junction unmatched. The CDR3 sequence is 16 residues long. CDR3 DNA: TGTGCCTGCGACCCAGAAGGGGGCGCGGGCAATGAAAAACTGTTTTTT. Its translation is CACDPEGGAGNEKLFF.

About this clonotype itself: A much larger clone lies a single base off, so this may be a read error. The chain links TRBV6-2 or TRBV6-3 to TRBJ2-7; D is unclear. CDR1 MNHEY and CDR2 SVGEGT come from the germline V gene. This CDR3 region has 14 residues. The CDR3 loop is CASSYTSTLSEHYF. In DNA form, the CDR3 reads TGTGCCAGCAGTTACACTTCGACGTTGAGTGAGCATTACTTC.

Ten or more counts support this clonotype. The V call is TRBV10-2, the J call TRBJ2-7; D is possibly TRBD1 or TRBD2 (6 bases each). The CDR3 consists of 14 residues. Trimming took off 1 base at V and 7 bases at J, with 14 bases between the two ends. Germline V gene lookup returns CDR1 WSHSY and CDR2 SAAADI. The CDR3 DNA is TGCGCCAGCAGTGAGTGGGGCGGGACAACAGAGCAGTACTTC. It specifies CASSEWGGTTEQYF.

A single count supports this clonotype. This rearrangement joins TRBV20-1 to TRBJ2-7; D gene unclear. V gave up 5 bases and J gave up 3 bases, with 11 bases separating them. The CDR3 is 12 residues long. The V gene's germline CDR1 is DFQATT and CDR2 SNEGSKA (reference sequence). CDR3 nucleotides: TGCAGTGCTCCTCGCCAGGACTACGAGCAGTACTTC. The encoded protein is CSAPRQDYEQYF.

This clonotype was detected ten times or more. CDR3 loop: CASKGVANSGGETQYF. In DNA form, the CDR3 reads TGTGCCAGCAAGGGGGTAGCGAATAGCGGGGGGGAGACCCAGTACTTC. The chain is built from TRBV2 and TRBJ2-5, with 10 bases aligning to TRBD2. Germline loops: CDR1 SNHLY, CDR2 FYNNEI. The J segment lost 5 bases and the V segment lost 7 bases, leaving 13 bases of the junction unmatched. There are 16 residues in the CDR3.

This clonotype was picked up many times. One end of the junction does not line up with germline, which may come from a read error. CDR3 sequence (DNA): TGTGCCAGCAGTGTATGGCGAGGAGGGGGCACTGAAGCTTTCTTT. It specifies CASSVWRGGGTEAFF. The rearrangement links TRBV28 to TRBJ1-1, with D perhaps TRBD1 (6 bases). Germline CDR1 MDHEN, CDR2 SYDVKM. The CDR3 has 15 amino acids.

This clonotype was picked up many times. V gene TRBV20-1 combines with J gene TRBJ2-7; 10 nucleotides agree with TRBD2. Per germline, CDR1 DFQATT and CDR2 SNEGSKA (reference sequence). CDR3 length: 15 amino acids. Germline trimming cut 3 bases from V and 7 bases from J; bases unmatched to any gene: 12. Here the CDR3 DNA reads TGCAGTGCTAGCCCATCTAGCGGGAGAAGATTGGAGCAGTACTTC. Translation gives CSASPSSGRRLEQYF.

The table lists this clonotype with many counts. V gene TRBV11-2 combines with J gene TRBJ2-3; 10 bases are a match to TRBD2. The germline V gene encodes CDR1 SGHAT and CDR2 FQNNGV. The CDR3 loop spans 16 amino acids. With V trimmed by 6 bases and J by 2 bases, 8 bases remained unmatched. The CDR3 protein is CASSPSGRKFTDTQYF. The DNA of the CDR3 is TGTGCCAGCAGTCCTAGCGGGAGAAAGTTCACAGATACGCAGTATTTT.

This clonotype was detected many times. This chain links TRBV5-6 with TRBJ2-7, with TRBD2 matching 8 bases. The V and J ends lost 3 bases and 4 bases, in that order; junction bases with no gene match: 12. The germline CDR1 and CDR2 sequences are SGHDT and YYEEEE. The CDR3 is made up of 16 amino acids. This CDR3 reads CASSSGTRSHNYEQYF. The DNA for the CDR3 is TGTGCCAGCAGCTCCGGGACTAGGAGCCACAATTACGAGCAGTACTTC.

At least ten counts were recorded for this clonotype. The V gene is TRBV20-1, the J gene TRBJ2-3, with 7 nucleotides matching TRBD2. CDR3 size: 14 residues. Trimming removed 7 bases from V and 0 bases from J; junction bases left unmatched: 7. The germline V gene encodes CDR1 DFQATT and CDR2 SNEGSKA (reference sequence). This chain's CDR3 is CSVQAGESTDTQYF. DNA for the CDR3: TGCAGTGTTCAGGCGGGGGAAAGCACAGATACGCAGTATTTT.

This clonotype has a count of ten or more. The gene calls are TRBV7-8 and TRBJ1-4, with a weak D call TRBD1 (5 bases). Germline CDR1 SGHVS, CDR2 FQNEAQ. The CDR3 loop spans 15 amino acids. Trimming stripped 4 bases from V and 10 bases from J, with 19 bases between. Here the CDR3 reads CASSSWDGGTAKLFF. The CDR3 nucleotides read TGTGCCAGCAGCTCTTGGGACGGAGGAACGGCAAAACTGTTTTTT.

The rearrangement joins TRBV11-1 to TRBJ2-7, with TRBD1 as a possible D gene (6 bases). The CDR3 spans 15 residues. The germline V gene has CDR1 SGHAT and CDR2 FQDESV (reference sequence). V dropped 4 bases and J dropped 4 bases, with 17 bases sitting between them. The CDR3: CASSSTGTPAYEQYF. CDR3 nucleotide sequence: TGTGCCAGCAGCTCAACAGGGACACCTGCATACGAGCAGTACTTC.

This clonotype was observed once. The chain combines TRBV2 with TRBJ2-1; 8 nucleotides align to TRBD2. J gave up 6 bases and V 6 bases, and 16 bases lay outside the gene matches. There are 17 residues in the CDR3. Germline V gene sequence: CDR1 SNHLY, CDR2 FYNNEI. The CDR3 coding sequence is TGTGCCAGCAGCCCAGAGTGGCGGGAGGCGGTTTTCAATGAGCAGTTCTTC. It yields the protein CASSPEWREAVFNEQFF.

This clonotype was seen repeatedly, ten times or more. The chain employs TRBV5-6 and TRBJ1-3; D not resolved. CDR1 and CDR2 (germline): SGHDT, YYEEEE. The CDR3 loop spans 14 amino acids. V shed 0 bases and J shed 2 bases, with 6 bases lying between them. The CDR3 region is CASSLGVAGNTIYF. CDR3 sequence (DNA): TGTGCCAGCAGCTTGGGTGTTGCTGGAAACACCATATATTTT.

This clonotype was detected ten times or more. The chain recombines TRBV7-2 with TRBJ2-7; the match to TRBD2 covers 9 bases. The CDR3 contains 14 residues. J was trimmed by 4 bases and V by 5 bases; bases with no gene match: 6. In germline, CDR1 is SGHTA, CDR2 FQGNSA. This chain's CDR3 is CASSRSGSVYEQYF. Written as DNA, the CDR3 is TGTGCCAGCAGCCGTAGCGGGAGTGTTTACGAGCAGTACTTC.

The chain links TRBV6-1 to TRBJ1-6; D not resolved. Per the germline V gene, CDR1 is MNHNS and CDR2 is SASEGT. V was trimmed by 5 bases and J by 7 bases, leaving 15 bases between them. This CDR3 comprises 15 residues. The CDR3 bases are TGTGCCAGCAGTACGTACAAACTCTTCAATTCACCCCTCCACTTT. Translating it yields CASSTYKLFNSPLHF.

At least ten counts were recorded for this clonotype. The V gene is TRBV5-8, the J gene TRBJ2-5, with a tentative D call TRBD1 (6 bases). Germline lookup yields CDR1 SGHTS and CDR2 YDEGEE. V lost 4 bases to trimming and J lost 5 bases, with 12 bases between them. CDR3 length equals 13 residues. CDR3 DNA: TGTGCCAGCAGCCAGGGGCCCCTGGAGACCCAGTACTTC. It specifies CASSQGPLETQYF.

Notes on this clonotype: A far more abundant clone sits one base away, making this likely a read error. The rearrangement links TRBV24-1 to TRBJ2-7; 11 nucleotides agree with TRBD2. Germline CDR1 is KGHDR and CDR2 is SFDVKD. This CDR3 has 13 residues. After removal of 5 bases from V and 7 bases from J, the junction contained 3 bases not matched to a gene. The CDR3 reads CATSALAGGEQYF. The CDR3 nucleotides read TGTGCCACCAGTGCCCTAGCGGGAGGAGAGCAGTACTTC.

Worth noting for this clonotype: The junction and the germline gene differ at one end; a read error may be behind it. The chain recombines TRBV5-1 with TRBJ1-3, with D possibly TRBD1 on 6 matching bases. The CDR3 is 15 residues long. CDR1 SGHRS and CDR2 YFSETQ come from the germline V gene. In DNA, the CDR3 is TGCGCCAGCAGCGAGTCAGGGGTTCGTGGAAAGACCATATATTTT. This encodes CASSESGVRGKTIYF.

Many counts were recorded for this clonotype. The rearrangement links TRBV29-1 to TRBJ2-7; D gene uncertain. The CDR3 covers 15 residues. The germline gives CDR1 SQVTM, CDR2 ANQGSEA. V gave up 6 bases and J gave up 2 bases, with 20 bases separating them. DNA for the CDR3: TGCAGCGTCGTACCCGGTTCCTCGGAAGCCTACGAGCAGTACTTC. Protein sequence: CSVVPGSSEAYEQYF.

The V gene is TRBV20-1, the J gene TRBJ2-5; D call uncertain. The ends were cut back, 1 base at V and 2 bases at J, with 8 bases in the middle. Per germline, CDR1 DFQATT and CDR2 SNEGSKA (reference sequence). CDR3 length: 13 residues. The CDR3 sequence: CSARASGQETQYF. The CDR3 DNA reads TGCAGTGCTAGAGCTTCCGGACAAGAGACCCAGTACTTC.

This clonotype was recorded many times. This chain joins TRBV9 and TRBJ1-3, with D possibly matching TRBD1 (6 bases). Germline V gene sequence: CDR1 SGDLS, CDR2 YYNGEE. Trimming stripped 0 bases from V and 2 bases from J, with 6 bases between. There are 14 residues in the CDR3. The CDR3 region is CASSVGTAGNTIYF. The CDR3 region has the DNA TGTGCCAGCAGCGTAGGGACAGCTGGAAACACCATATATTTT.

J is TRBJ1-1 and V is TRBV12-3 or TRBV12-4; D not certain. The CDR3 spans 13 residues. V was cut by 7 bases and J by 1 base, with 10 bases left in between. In DNA form, the CDR3 reads TGTGCCAGCAACCTCTGGGGGAACACTGAAGCTTTCTTT. As protein: CASNLWGNTEAFF.